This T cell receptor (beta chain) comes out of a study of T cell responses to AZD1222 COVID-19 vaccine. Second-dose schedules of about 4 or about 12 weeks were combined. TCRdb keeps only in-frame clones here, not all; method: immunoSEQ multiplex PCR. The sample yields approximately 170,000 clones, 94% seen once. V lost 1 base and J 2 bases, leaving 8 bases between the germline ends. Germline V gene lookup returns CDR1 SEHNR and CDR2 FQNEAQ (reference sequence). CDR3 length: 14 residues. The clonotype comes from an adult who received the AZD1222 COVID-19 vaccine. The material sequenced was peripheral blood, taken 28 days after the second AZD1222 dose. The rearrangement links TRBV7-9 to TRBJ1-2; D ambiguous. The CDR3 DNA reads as TGTGCCAGCAGCTTAGAGCTGACCAACTATGGCTACACCTTC. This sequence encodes CASSLELTNYGYTF.